The sequence of this T cell receptor beta chain was determined in a study of cytomegalovirus exposure and HLA in healthy donors. Whole-study results and caveats: As a later analysis revealed, the rate of TCR association differed by HLA locus, with DRB1 most and HLA-C fewest. The sole available immune exposure information was CMV serostatus.

This CDR3 comprises 14 residues. Germline V gives CDR1 MDHEN, CDR2 SYDVKM. The V end was cut by 1 base, the J end by 6 bases, with 10 bases between. A remark on this clone: Antigen unknown.

The study ran its PCR with 60 Vbeta and 13 Jbeta primers. Clones were sequenced by immunoSEQ multiplex PCR, and TCRdb holds only the in-frame ones, with some missing. The top ten clones hold approximately 20% of a sample with 75,000 to 90,000 clones, almost 80% of them seen once. This sequence was found in a woman aged 40 to 55 in good health and CMV-seropositive. The chain links TRBV28 to TRBJ2-1, with D possibly TRBD2 on 7 matching bases. Material: PBMCs. In DNA form, the CDR3 reads TGTGCCAGCAGTTTATTTAGGGGGGGCAATGAGCAGTTCTTC. Its translation is CASSLFRGGNEQFF.